This entry lists 16 T cell receptor beta chains sequenced from one sample in a study of shared clonotypes between healthy human individuals. The assay was immunoSEQ multiplex PCR, and TCRdb's table has in-frame clones only and misses some. This sample yields 660,000 or so clones, of which 95% to 96% are seen a single time; roughly 0.1% belongs to the top ten. It was CD45RO-negative cells, positively selected for CCR7, that made up naive CD8 cells, with terminally differentiated effector memory CD45RA+ cells excluded. The sample taken for sequencing was naive CD8+ T cells sorted from blood. All receptors derive from a woman in her twenties or thirties in good health.

This clone showed up just once. The gene calls are TRBV19 and TRBJ1-5; no definite D call. This CDR3 has 14 amino acids. The V end was cut by 8 bases, the J end by 0 bases, with 11 bases between. CDR1 LNHDA and CDR2 SQIVND come from the germline V gene (reference sequence). CDR3 coding DNA: TGTGCCAGTGGGATACGCGATAGCAATCAGCCCCAGCATTTT. This sequence encodes CASGIRDSNQPQHF.

The chain uses TRBV28 and TRBJ1-5; D is ambiguous. Trimming pared 3 bases from V and 6 bases from J, leaving 12 bases between. The CDR3 runs to 14 residues. Germline V gives CDR1 MDHEN, CDR2 SYDVKM. CDR3 DNA: TGTGCCAGCAGTTTTGTTTCGAGGGTTCAGCCCCAGCATTTT. Translated, it gives CASSFVSRVQPQHF. The variable domain in full, completed from reference TRBV28 and TRBJ1-5, reads DVKVTQSSRYLVKRTGEKVFLECVQDMDHENMFWYRQDPGLGLRLIYFSYDVKMKEKGDIPEGYSVSREKKERFSLILESASTNQTSMYLCASSFVSRVQPQHFGDGTRLSIL.

This chain links TRBV7-9 with TRBJ2-7; TRBD1 matches at 7 bases. The CDR3 has 15 residues. V lost 5 bases to trimming and J lost 5 bases; unmatched junction nucleotides: 12. CDR1 SEHNR and CDR2 FQNEAQ come from the germline V gene (reference sequence). CDR3 DNA: TGTGCCAGCAGCCCGCCCCGACAGGGTGTGAACGAGCAGTACTTC. This translates into CASSPPRQGVNEQYF.

V is TRBV4-1 and J is TRBJ2-1; 8 nucleotides align to TRBD2. CDR1 MGHRA and CDR2 YSYEKL come from the germline V gene. V shed 5 bases and J 1 base; nucleotides not matched to a gene: 7. The CDR3 totals 16 residues. The DNA for the CDR3 is TGCGCCAGCAGCTTTCGGACTAGCAGATCCTACAATGAGCAGTTCTTC. Its translation is CASSFRTSRSYNEQFF.

The chain uses TRBV14 and TRBJ2-7; D remains ambiguous. The CDR3 consists of 11 residues. Trimming stripped 1 base from V and 6 bases from J, with 4 bases between. Germline CDR1 reads SGHDN; CDR2 reads FVKESK. DNA for the CDR3: TGTGCCAGCAGCCAAGGAGGCGAGCAGTACTTC. It codes for CASSQGGEQYF. The full variable domain, with the rest looked up from reference TRBV14 and TRBJ2-7, is EAGVTQFPSHSVIEKGQTVTLRCDPISGHDNLYWYRRVMGKEIKFLLHFVKESKQDESGMPNNRFLAERTGGTYSTLKVQPAELEDSGVYFCASSQGGEQYFGPGTRLTVT.

The chain links TRBV2 to TRBJ2-7; D gene ambiguous. Trimming shortened V by 9 bases and J by 0 bases, and 15 bases separated the two germline ends. Per germline, CDR1 SNHLY and CDR2 FYNNEI. The CDR3 runs to 14 residues. The CDR3 DNA reads as TGTGCCAGATACCGAGGCAGGTACTCCTACGAGCAGTACTTC. It codes for CARYRGRYSYEQYF.

The rearrangement joins TRBV9 to TRBJ1-1; unclear D gene. Trimming pared 3 bases from V and 0 bases from J, leaving 12 bases between. The CDR3 has 15 residues. Germline CDR1 reads SGDLS; CDR2 reads YYNGEE. The CDR3 here is CASSASLDMNTEAFF. The CDR3 DNA follows: TGTGCCAGCAGCGCCTCACTCGATATGAACACTGAAGCTTTCTTT.

The chain joins TRBV2 to TRBJ2-1, with 13 nucleotides matching TRBD2. V was pared by 1 base and J by 2 bases, with 14 bases of the junction left unmatched. The CDR3 is made up of 21 amino acids. Germline CDR1 and CDR2: SNHLY and FYNNEI. In nucleotides, the CDR3 is TGTGCCAGCAGTGAAGAAGGGGGGGGACTAGCGGGAACGAATCCCTACAATGAGCAGTTCTTC. Amino acids: CASSEEGGGLAGTNPYNEQFF. Supplemented by reference TRBV2 and TRBJ2-1, the full variable domain reads EPEVTQTPSHQVTQMGQEVILRCVPISNHLYFYWYRQILGQKVEFLVSFYNNEISEKSEIFDDQFSVERPDGSNFTLKIRSTKLEDSAMYFCASSEEGGGLAGTNPYNEQFFGPGTRLTVL.

CDR3 bases: TGTGCCAGCAGTTTAGAGCGGGAGAAGGGGGGTACGCAGTATTTT. Amino acids: CASSLEREKGGTQYF. The chain carries TRBV27 and TRBJ2-3, with 8 bases that match TRBD2. This CDR3 comprises 15 residues. Germline V lookup: CDR1 MNHEY, CDR2 SMNVEV (reference sequence). V gave up 2 bases and J gave up 8 bases; unmatched junction bases: 9.

The chain links TRBV5-1 to TRBJ2-3; 7 positions match TRBD2. V trimming: 0 bases; J trimming: 2 bases; junction bases outside the gene matches: 6. The length of the CDR3 is 16 residues. The germline V gene has CDR1 SGHRS and CDR2 YFSETQ. The CDR3 DNA is TGCGCCAGCAGCTTGGGTGTGGCGGGAGTCACAGATACGCAGTATTTT. Translation: CASSLGVAGVTDTQYF.

The chain employs TRBV28 and TRBJ2-7; no clear D gene. V lost 5 bases to trimming and J lost 4 bases, with 15 bases between them. This CDR3 has 14 residues. Looked up from germline, CDR1 is MDHEN and CDR2 is SYDVKM. The CDR3 loop reads CASSPMQKLYEQYF. The CDR3 DNA sequence: TGTGCCAGCAGTCCTATGCAGAAACTGTACGAGCAGTACTTC.

The CDR3 sequence: CASVSFPGTEYNEQFF. CDR3 nucleotides: TGTGCCAGCGTATCCTTCCCCGGGACCGAGTACAATGAGCAGTTCTTC. The chain recombines TRBV27 with TRBJ2-1; D may match TRBD1 or TRBD2 (5 bases each). The CDR3 runs 16 residues. The germline V and J ends were trimmed by 8 bases and 4 bases, with 21 bases remaining between them. In germline, CDR1 is MNHEY, CDR2 SMNVEV (reference sequence).

The V gene is TRBV27, the J gene TRBJ1-2; 12 positions agree with TRBD1. The CDR3 is 14 residues long. Losses at the gene ends were 5 bases for V and 4 bases for J; bases not matched to a gene: 2. The germline V gene encodes CDR1 MNHEY and CDR2 SMNVEV (reference sequence). The CDR3 DNA reads as TGTGCCAGCAGTGGGACAGGGGGCTTCTATGGCTACACCTTC. Amino acids: CASSGTGGFYGYTF.

The rearrangement joins TRBV27 to TRBJ1-5; 9 positions match TRBD1. The CDR3 contains 16 residues. Germline V gives CDR1 MNHEY, CDR2 SMNVEV (reference sequence). With 3 bases clipped from V and 6 bases from J, the junction kept 9 bases outside the gene matches. Written as DNA, the CDR3 is TGTGCCAGCAGTTTGGGACCCGGGACAGGGAGTCAGCCCCAGCATTTT. Translating it yields CASSLGPGTGSQPQHF.

V is TRBV9 and J is TRBJ2-3; no reliable D call. The CDR3 consists of 13 residues. CDR1 and CDR2 (germline): SGDLS, YYNGEE. V lost 3 bases and J 4 bases, leaving 9 bases between the germline ends. This CDR3 is CASSAPPADTQYF. CDR3 nucleotides: TGTGCCAGCAGCGCCCCCCCGGCAGATACGCAGTATTTT.

The V call is TRBV27, the J call TRBJ2-1, with TRBD2 matching 9 bases. Germline CDR1 MNHEY, CDR2 SMNVEV (reference sequence). The CDR3 contains 17 residues. V was clipped by 6 bases and J by 8 bases; unmatched bases: 17. The CDR3 is CASRRDVWREGIDEQFF. For the CDR3, the DNA is TGTGCCAGCAGGCGGGACGTTTGGCGGGAGGGCATCGATGAGCAGTTCTTC.